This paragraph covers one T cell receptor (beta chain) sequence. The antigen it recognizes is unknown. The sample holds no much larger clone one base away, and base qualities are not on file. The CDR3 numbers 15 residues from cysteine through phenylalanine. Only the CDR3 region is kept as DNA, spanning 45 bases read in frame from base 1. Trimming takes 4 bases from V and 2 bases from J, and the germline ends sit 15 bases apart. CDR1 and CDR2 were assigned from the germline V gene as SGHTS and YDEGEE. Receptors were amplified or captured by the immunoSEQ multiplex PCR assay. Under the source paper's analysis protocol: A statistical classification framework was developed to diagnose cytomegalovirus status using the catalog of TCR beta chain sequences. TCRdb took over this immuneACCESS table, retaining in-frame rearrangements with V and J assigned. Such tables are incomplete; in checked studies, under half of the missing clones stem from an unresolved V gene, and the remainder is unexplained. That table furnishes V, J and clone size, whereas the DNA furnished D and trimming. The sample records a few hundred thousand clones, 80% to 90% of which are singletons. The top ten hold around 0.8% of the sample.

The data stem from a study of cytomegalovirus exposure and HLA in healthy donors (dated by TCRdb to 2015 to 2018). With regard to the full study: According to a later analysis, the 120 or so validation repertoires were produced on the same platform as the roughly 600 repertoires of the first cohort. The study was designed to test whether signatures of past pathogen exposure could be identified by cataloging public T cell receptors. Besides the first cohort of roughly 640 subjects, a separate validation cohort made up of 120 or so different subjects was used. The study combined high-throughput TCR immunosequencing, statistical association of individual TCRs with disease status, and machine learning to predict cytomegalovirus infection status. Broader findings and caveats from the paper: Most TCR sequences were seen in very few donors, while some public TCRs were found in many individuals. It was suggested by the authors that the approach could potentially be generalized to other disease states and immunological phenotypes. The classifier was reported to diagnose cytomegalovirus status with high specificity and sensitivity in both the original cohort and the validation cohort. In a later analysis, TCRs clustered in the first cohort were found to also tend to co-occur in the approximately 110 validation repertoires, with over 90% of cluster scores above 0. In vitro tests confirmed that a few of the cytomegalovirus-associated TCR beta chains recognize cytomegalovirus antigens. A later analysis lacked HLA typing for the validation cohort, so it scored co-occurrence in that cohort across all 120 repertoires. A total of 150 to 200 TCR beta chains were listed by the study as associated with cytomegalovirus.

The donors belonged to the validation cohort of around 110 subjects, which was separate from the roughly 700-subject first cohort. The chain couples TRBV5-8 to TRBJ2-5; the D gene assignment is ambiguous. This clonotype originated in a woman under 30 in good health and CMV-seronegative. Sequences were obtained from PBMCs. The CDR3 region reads CASSPSGWPQETQYF. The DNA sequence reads TGTGCCAGCAGCCCCTCGGGTTGGCCGCAAGAGACCCAGTACTTC.